This TCR beta chain was documented in a study of early stage breast cancer tumors. Study background: Of fewer than 20 invasive breast tumors, about a dozen were hormone receptor-positive, HER2-negative.

With regard to this clone: What it recognizes is unknown.

Study-wide points: Tumor and normal breast were distinguished via blood comparison in 14 of 16 patients.

In germline, CDR1 is KGHSH, CDR2 LQKENI. V lost 5 bases and J 0 bases, leaving 10 bases between the germline ends. This CDR3 has 15 residues. Blood replicates held 0.5 ug DNA, tumor or normal breast approximately 1.5 ug, two each. Some clones are missing from TCRdb's copy, which holds only in-frame ones; the method was immunoSEQ multiplex PCR. The table has fewer than 35,000 clones, approximately 75% seen once. The receptor's source is a person aged 50 to 59 with breast cancer. Sequenced: blood. The chain combines TRBV18 with TRBJ1-4; the D gene is possibly TRBD1 (5 bases). The CDR3 region is CASSDQGPTNEKLFF. CDR3 DNA: TGTGCCAGCTCAGACCAGGGTCCAACTAATGAAAAACTGTTTTTT. Complete variable domain (other parts from reference TRBV18 and TRBJ1-4): NAGVMQNPRHLVRRRGQEARLRCSPMKGHSHVYWYRQLPEEGLKFMVYLQKENIIDESGMPKERFSAEFPKEGPSILRIQQVVRGDSAAYFCASSDQGPTNEKLFFGSGTQLSVL.